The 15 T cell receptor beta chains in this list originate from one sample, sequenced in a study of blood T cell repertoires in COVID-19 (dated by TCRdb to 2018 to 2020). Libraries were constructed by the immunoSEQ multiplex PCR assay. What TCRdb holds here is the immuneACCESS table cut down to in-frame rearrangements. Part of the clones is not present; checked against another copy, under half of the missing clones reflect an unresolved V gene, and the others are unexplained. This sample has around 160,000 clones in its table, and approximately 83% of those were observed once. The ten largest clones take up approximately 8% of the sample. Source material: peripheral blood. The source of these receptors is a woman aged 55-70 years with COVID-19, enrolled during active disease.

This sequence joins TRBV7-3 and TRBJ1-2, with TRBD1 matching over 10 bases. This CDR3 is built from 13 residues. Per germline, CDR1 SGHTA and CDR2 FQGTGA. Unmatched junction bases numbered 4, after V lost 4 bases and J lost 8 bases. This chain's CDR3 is CASSSGQGNGYTF. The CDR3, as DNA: TGTGCCAGCAGCTCGGGACAGGGGAACGGCTACACCTTC. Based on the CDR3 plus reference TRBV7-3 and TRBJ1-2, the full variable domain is GAGVSQTPSNKVTEKGKYVELRCDPISGHTALYWYRQSLGQGPEFLIYFQGTGAADDSGLPNDRFFAVRPEGSVSTLKIQRTERGDSAVYLCASSSGQGNGYTFGSGTRLTVV.

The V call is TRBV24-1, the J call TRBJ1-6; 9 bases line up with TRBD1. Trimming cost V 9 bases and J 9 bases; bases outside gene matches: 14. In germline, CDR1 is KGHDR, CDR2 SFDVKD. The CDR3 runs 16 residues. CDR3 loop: CATGAGKGTGSSPLHF. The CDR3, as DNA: TGTGCCACCGGAGCGGGGAAAGGGACAGGGTCTTCACCCCTCCACTTT.

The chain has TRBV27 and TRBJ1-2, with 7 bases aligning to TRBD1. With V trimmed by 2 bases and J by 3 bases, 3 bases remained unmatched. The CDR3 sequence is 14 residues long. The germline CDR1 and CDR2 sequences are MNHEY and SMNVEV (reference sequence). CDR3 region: CASSLQGDYYGYTF. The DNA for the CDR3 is TGTGCCAGCAGTTTACAGGGGGATTACTATGGCTACACCTTC.

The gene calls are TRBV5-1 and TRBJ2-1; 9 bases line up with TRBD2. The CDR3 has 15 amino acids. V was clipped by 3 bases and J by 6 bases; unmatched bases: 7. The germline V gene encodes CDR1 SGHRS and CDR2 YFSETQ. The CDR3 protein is CASSSASGALNEQFF. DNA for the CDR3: TGCGCCAGCAGCTCGGCTAGCGGGGCCCTCAATGAGCAGTTCTTC.

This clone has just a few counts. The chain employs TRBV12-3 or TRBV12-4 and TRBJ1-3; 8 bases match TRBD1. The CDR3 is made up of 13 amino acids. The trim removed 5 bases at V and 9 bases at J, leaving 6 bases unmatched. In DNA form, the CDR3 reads TGTGCCAGCAGTCTGAGGGACAGGAGCACCATATATTTT. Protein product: CASSLRDRSTIYF.

The CDR3 region has the DNA TGCAGCACCGCCGGACAGGCAAGTGGCTACACCTTC. This encodes CSTAGQASGYTF. The chain combines TRBV29-1 with TRBJ1-2; 7 nucleotides align to TRBD1. There are 12 residues in the CDR3. The V gene's germline CDR1 is SQVTM and CDR2 ANQGSEA. V was pared by 8 bases and J by 7 bases, with 10 bases of the junction left unmatched. The full variable domain, rest sourced from reference TRBV29-1 and TRBJ1-2, is SAVISQKPSRDICQRGTSLTIQCQVDSQVTMMFWYRQQPGQSLTLIATANQGSEATYESGFVIDKFPISRPNLTFSTLTVSNMSPEDSSIYLCSTAGQASGYTFGSGTRLTVV.

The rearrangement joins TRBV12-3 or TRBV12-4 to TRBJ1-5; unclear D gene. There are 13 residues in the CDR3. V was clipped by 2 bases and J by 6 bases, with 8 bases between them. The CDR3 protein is CASSLSKLQPQHF. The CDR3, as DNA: TGTGCCAGCAGTTTATCTAAGCTTCAGCCCCAGCATTTT.

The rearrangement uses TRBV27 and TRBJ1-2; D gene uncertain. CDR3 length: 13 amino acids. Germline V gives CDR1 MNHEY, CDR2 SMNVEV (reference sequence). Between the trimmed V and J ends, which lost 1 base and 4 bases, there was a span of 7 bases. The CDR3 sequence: CASSLFGSYGYTF. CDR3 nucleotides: TGTGCCAGCAGTTTATTTGGGAGCTATGGCTACACCTTC.

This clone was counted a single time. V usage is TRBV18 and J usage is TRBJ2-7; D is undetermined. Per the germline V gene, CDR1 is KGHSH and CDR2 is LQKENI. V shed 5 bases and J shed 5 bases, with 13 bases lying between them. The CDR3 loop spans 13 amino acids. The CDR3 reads CASSSPVGDEQYF. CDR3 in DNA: TGTGCCAGCTCATCCCCGGTCGGAGACGAGCAGTACTTC.

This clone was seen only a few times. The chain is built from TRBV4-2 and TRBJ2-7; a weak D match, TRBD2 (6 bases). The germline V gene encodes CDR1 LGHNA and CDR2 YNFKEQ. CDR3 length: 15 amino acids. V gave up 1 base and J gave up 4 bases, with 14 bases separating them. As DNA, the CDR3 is TGTGCCAGCAGCCAAGGAGTAGCGGACATGTACGAGCAGTACTTC. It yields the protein CASSQGVADMYEQYF.

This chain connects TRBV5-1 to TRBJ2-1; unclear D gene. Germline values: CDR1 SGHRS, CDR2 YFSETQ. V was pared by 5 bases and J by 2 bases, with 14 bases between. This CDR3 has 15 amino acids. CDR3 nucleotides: TGCGCCAGCAGGAGCCAAACCTTTGCCTACAATGAGCAGTTCTTC. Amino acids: CASRSQTFAYNEQFF.

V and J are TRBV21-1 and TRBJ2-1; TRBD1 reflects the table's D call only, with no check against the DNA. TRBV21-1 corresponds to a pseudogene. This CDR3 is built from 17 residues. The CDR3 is CASSIRPDRGNINEQFF. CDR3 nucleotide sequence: TGTGCCAGCAGCATCCGCCCGGACAGGGGCAATATCAATGAGCAGTTCTTC.

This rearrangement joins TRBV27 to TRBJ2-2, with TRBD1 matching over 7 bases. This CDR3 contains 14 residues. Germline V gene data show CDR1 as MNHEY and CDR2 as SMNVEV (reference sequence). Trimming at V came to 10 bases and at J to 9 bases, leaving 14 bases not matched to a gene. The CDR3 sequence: CATKIMAGGRELFF. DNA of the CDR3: TGTGCCACTAAAATTATGGCAGGGGGAAGGGAGCTGTTTTTT.

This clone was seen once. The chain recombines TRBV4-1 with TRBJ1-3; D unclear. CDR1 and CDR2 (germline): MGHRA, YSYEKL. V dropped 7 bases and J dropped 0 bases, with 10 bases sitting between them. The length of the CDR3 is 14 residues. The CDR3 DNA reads TGCGCCAGCACCCCAGGTCGCTCTGGAAACACCATATATTTT. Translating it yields CASTPGRSGNTIYF.

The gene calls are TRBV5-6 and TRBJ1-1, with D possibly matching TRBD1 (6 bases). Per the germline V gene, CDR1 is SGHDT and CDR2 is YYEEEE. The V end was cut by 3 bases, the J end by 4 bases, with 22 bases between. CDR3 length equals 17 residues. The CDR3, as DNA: TGTGCCAGCAGCTCACAGGCAGGGGCTATCCCGGGCACTGAAGCTTTCTTT. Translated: CASSSQAGAIPGTEAFF.